Each of the 9 T cell receptor beta chains below was sequenced from the same sample in a study of a mutant IDH1 vaccine in newly diagnosed glioma (dated by TCRdb to the early 2020s). These receptors lack a known antigen. Receptor libraries were prepared by the immunoSEQ multiplex PCR assay. The immuneACCESS repertoire file appears here via TCRdb, limited to in-frame rearrangements. These files lack a portion of the clones; in checked studies, under half of the deficit traces to unresolved V genes, and the cause of the others is not known. Here the sample has about 32,000 clones; about four fifths occur a single time. Roughly 3.1% of the sample rests with the top ten. Per the publication, the time point label means: week 35, safety follow-up. Each vaccine dose, consisting of 300 ug of a 20-mer mutant IDH1 peptide in Montanide, was administered subcutaneously with topical imiquimod. The sample was PBMCs, taken from a glioma patient whose treatment included an IDH1 peptide vaccine. The receptors were sampled from a man between 35 and 55 years old with glioma. Some clones in this sample may be carry-over from other donors' samples.

The chain has TRBV4-1 and TRBJ1-4; a possible D gene is TRBD1 (5 bases). The CDR3 is made up of 18 amino acids. Germline-derived CDR1 and CDR2 are MGHRA and YSYEKL. V gave up 0 bases and J gave up 7 bases, with 21 bases separating them. In DNA, the CDR3 is TGCGCCAGCAGCCAAGAGACCGGGACGTCGGACTCGAGTGAAAAACTGTTTTTT. Translation: CASSQETGTSDSSEKLFF.

The rearrangement joins TRBV28 to TRBJ2-3, with D unclear. The CDR3 extends over 14 amino acids. Trimming removed 3 bases from V and 1 base from J, with 8 bases in between. Germline CDR1 is MDHEN and CDR2 is SYDVKM. CDR3 amino acids: CASSFLQGTDTQYF. The CDR3, as DNA: TGTGCCAGCAGTTTTCTCCAGGGCACAGATACGCAGTATTTT.

The CDR3 DNA reads as TGTGCCAGCAGTGAATGGGGCGTGCGCAGGTTTTCGGATATGAACACTGAAGCTTTCTTT. Translating gives CASSEWGVRRFSDMNTEAFF. The rearrangement joins TRBV6-1 to TRBJ1-1, with D possibly matching TRBD1 (5 bases). From germline, CDR1 is MNHNS and CDR2 SASEGT. This CDR3 region has 20 residues. The ends were cut back, 2 bases at V and 0 bases at J, with 25 bases in the middle.

This clone is medium-sized (0.01 to 0.1%). J is TRBJ1-1 and V is TRBV19; weak D call: TRBD1 (6 bases). The CDR3 has 15 amino acids. V was shortened by 7 bases and J by 0 bases, with 15 bases between the two germline ends. Germline CDR1 LNHDA, CDR2 SQIVND (reference sequence). Here the CDR3 reads CASNRGAGVNTEAFF. The CDR3 nucleotides read TGTGCCAGTAATCGGGGCGCAGGGGTGAACACTGAAGCTTTCTTT.

V usage is TRBV6-5 and J usage is TRBJ1-2; perhaps TRBD1 as D (5 bases). Trimming cost V 0 bases and J 4 bases, with 9 bases left between them. Germline V CDR1 and CDR2: MNHEY, SVGAGI. The CDR3 has 14 amino acids. The CDR3 protein is CASSYSRGRYGYTF. The CDR3 DNA is TGTGCCAGCAGTTACTCCCGGGGACGCTATGGCTACACCTTC.

The CDR3 sequence: CASSSKGPYEQYF. The CDR3 bases are TGTGCCAGCAGCTCAAAGGGACCTTACGAGCAGTACTTC. The gene calls are TRBV7-9 and TRBJ2-7; tentatively, D is TRBD1 or TRBD2 (5 bases each). This CDR3 spans 13 amino acids. Per the germline V gene, CDR1 is SEHNR and CDR2 is FQNEAQ (reference sequence). Trimming stripped 4 bases from V and 4 bases from J, with 11 bases between.

The chain employs TRBV7-9 and TRBJ1-2, with 7 bases fitting TRBD1. The V gene's germline CDR1 is SEHNR and CDR2 FQNEAQ (reference sequence). The CDR3 covers 18 residues. V lost 0 bases, J lost 12 bases, and 22 bases stayed unmatched. CDR3 in DNA: TGTGCCAGCAGCTTAGCGGAGTCTGGCCTTTGGACGGACAGGACGAACACCTTC. Amino acids: CASSLAESGLWTDRTNTF.

The chain is built from TRBV5-1 and TRBJ2-7; possible D gene TRBD2, 6 bases. This CDR3 is built from 15 residues. Germline assignment: CDR1 SGHRS and CDR2 YFSETQ. V dropped 0 bases and J dropped 1 base, with 11 bases sitting between them. The CDR3 spells CASSLEEGPSYEQYF. The CDR3 DNA reads as TGCGCCAGCAGCTTGGAGGAGGGACCTTCCTACGAGCAGTACTTC.

This sequence joins TRBV7-8 and TRBJ1-5; no clear D. Germline V gene data show CDR1 as SGHVS and CDR2 as FQNEAQ. V gave up 1 base and J gave up 0 bases, with 16 bases separating them. This CDR3 is 18 amino acids long. The CDR3 spells CASSLDPVLAYSNQPQHF. CDR3 sequence (DNA): TGTGCCAGCAGCTTAGACCCAGTCCTTGCTTATAGCAATCAGCCCCAGCATTTT.